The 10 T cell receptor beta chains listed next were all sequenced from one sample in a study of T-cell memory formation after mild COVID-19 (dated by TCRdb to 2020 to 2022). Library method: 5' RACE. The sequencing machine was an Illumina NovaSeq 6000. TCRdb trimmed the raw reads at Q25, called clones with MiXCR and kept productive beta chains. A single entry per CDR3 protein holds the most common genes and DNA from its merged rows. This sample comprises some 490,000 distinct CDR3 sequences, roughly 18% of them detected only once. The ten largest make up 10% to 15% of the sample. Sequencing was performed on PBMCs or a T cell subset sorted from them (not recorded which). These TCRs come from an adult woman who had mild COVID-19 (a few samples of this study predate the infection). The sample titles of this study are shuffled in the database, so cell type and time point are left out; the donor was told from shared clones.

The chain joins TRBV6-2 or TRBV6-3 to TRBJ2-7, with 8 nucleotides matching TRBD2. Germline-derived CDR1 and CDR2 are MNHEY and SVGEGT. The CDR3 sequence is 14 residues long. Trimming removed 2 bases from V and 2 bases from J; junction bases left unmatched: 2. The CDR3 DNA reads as TGTGCCAGCAGTTACCGGGGGGGTACCTACGAGCAGTACTTC. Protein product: CASSYRGGTYEQYF.

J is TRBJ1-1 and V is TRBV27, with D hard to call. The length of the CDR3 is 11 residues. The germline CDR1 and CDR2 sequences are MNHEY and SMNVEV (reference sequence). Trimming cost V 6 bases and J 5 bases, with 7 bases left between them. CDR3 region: CASRLGTEAFF. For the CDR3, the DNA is TGTGCCAGCAGGTTGGGGACTGAAGCTTTCTTT.

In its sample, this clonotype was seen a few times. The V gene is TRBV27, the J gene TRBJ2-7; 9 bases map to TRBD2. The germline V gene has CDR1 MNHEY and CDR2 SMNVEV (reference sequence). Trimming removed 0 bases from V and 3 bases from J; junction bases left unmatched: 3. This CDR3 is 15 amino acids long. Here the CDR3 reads CASSLSISGSYEQYF. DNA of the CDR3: TGTGCCAGCAGTTTATCGATTAGCGGGAGCTACGAGCAGTACTTC.

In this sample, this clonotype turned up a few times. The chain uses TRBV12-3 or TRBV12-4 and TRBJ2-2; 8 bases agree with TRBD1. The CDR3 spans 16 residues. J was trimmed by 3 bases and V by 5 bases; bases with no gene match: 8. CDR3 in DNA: TGTGCCAGCAGTCCCGCAGGGGGCTCGGACACCGGGGAGCTGTTTTTT. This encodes CASSPAGGSDTGELFF.

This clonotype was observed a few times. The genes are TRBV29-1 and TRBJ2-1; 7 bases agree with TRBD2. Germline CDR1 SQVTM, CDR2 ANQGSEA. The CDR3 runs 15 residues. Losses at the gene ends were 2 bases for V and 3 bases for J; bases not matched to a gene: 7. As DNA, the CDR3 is TGCAGCGTTGAATTCTGGCCTAGCGGCTACAATGAGCAGTTCTTC. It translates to CSVEFWPSGYNEQFF.

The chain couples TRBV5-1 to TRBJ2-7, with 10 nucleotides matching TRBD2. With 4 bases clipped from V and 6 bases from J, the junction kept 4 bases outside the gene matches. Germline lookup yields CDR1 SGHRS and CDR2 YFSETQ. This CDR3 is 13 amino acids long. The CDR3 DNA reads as TGCGCCAGCAGCGGGGTAGCGGGAGGCGAGCAGTACTTC. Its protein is CASSGVAGGEQYF.

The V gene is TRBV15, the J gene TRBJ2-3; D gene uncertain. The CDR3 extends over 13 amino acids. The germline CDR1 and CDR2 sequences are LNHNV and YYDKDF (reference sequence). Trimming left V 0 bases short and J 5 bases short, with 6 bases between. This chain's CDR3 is CATSRENQDTQYF. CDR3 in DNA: TGTGCCACCAGCAGAGAAAACCAAGATACGCAGTATTTT.

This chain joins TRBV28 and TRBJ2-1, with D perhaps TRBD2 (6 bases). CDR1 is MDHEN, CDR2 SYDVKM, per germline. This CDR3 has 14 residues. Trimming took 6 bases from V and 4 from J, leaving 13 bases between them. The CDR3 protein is CASRRDQKYNEQFF. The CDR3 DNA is TGTGCCAGCAGGCGGGACCAGAAATACAATGAGCAGTTCTTC.

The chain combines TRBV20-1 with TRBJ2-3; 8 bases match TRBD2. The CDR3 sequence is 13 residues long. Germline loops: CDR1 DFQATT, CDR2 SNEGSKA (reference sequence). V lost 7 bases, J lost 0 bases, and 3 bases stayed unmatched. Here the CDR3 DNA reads TGCAGTGGCACGGGAGGGAGCACAGATACGCAGTATTTT. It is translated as CSGTGGSTDTQYF.

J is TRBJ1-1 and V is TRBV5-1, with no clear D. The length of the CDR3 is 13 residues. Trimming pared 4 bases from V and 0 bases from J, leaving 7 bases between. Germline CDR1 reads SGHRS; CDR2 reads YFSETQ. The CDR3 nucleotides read TGCGCCAGCAGCGACGTAGTGAACACTGAAGCTTTCTTT. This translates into CASSDVVNTEAFF.